A single sample is the source of the 3 T cell receptor beta chains below, sequenced in a study of identical twins. TCRdb recomputed calls from the 5' RACE reads with MiXCR, one row per CDR3 protein. This repertoire shows 1.5 million to 2 million distinct CDR3 sequences, under 35% found once; its top ten account for about 0.25%. Specimen: cord blood. All receptors derive from a newborn girl in good health.

The chain employs TRBV3-1 and TRBJ2-5; 9 bases are shared with TRBD1. Germline V CDR1 and CDR2: LGHDT, YNNKEL (reference sequence). V shed 3 bases and J 4 bases; nucleotides not matched to a gene: 3. The CDR3 length is 14 residues. CDR3 nucleotide sequence: TGTGCCAGCAGCCAGACAGGGGGTAGAGAGACCCAGTACTTC. This gives the protein CASSQTGGRETQYF.

The chain employs TRBV30 and TRBJ2-1; TRBD2 agrees at 15 bases. Per germline, CDR1 GTSNPN and CDR2 SVGIG (reference sequence). There are 20 residues in the CDR3. V was pared by 4 bases and J by 0 bases, with 13 bases of the junction left unmatched. CDR3 sequence reads: CAWIVLGTSGGLLSYNEQFF. The CDR3 DNA reads TGTGCCTGGATCGTCTTAGGGACTAGCGGGGGGCTCCTCTCCTACAATGAGCAGTTCTTC.

The V and J genes are TRBV3-1 and TRBJ2-7; D is perhaps TRBD1 or TRBD2 (5 bases each). The length of the CDR3 is 14 residues. Germline V gives CDR1 LGHDT, CDR2 YNNKEL (reference sequence). Trimming removed 5 bases from V and 5 bases from J, with 16 bases in between. The CDR3 DNA is TGTGCCAGCAGCTATAATCCCCGGGACCACGAGCAGTACTTC. It is translated as CASSYNPRDHEQYF.